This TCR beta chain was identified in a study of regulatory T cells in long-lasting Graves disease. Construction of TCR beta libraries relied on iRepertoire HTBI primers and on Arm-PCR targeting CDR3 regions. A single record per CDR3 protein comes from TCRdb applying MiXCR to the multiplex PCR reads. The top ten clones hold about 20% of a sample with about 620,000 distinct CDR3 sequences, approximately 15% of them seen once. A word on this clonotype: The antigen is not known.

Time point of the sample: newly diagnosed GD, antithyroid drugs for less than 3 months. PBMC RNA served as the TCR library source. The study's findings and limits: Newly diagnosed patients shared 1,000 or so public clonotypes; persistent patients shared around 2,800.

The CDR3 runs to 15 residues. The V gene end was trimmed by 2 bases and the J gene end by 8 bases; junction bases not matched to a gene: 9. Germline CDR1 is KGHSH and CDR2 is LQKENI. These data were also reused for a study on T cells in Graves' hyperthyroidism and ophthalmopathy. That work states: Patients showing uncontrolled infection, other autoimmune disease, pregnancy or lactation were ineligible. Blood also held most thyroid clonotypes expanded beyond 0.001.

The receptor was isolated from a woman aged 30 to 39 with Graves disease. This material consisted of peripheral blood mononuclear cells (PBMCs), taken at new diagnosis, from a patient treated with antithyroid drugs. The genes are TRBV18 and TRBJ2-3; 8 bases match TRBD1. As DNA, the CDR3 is TGTGCCAGCTCACCATTTCCAGGGGGCCAGGGTACGCAGTATTTT. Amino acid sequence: CASSPFPGGQGTQYF.